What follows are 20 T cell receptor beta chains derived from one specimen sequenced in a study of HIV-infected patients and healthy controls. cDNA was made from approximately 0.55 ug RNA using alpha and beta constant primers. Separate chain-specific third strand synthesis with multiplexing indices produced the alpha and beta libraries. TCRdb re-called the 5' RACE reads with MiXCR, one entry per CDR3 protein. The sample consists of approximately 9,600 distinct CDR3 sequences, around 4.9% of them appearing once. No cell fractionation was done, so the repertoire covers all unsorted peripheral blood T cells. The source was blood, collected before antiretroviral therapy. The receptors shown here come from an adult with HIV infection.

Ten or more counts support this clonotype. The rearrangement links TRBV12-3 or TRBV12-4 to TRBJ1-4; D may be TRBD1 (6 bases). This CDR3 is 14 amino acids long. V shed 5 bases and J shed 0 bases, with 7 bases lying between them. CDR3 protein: CASSGQTTNEKLFF. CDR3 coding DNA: TGTGCCAGCAGTGGACAGACAACTAATGAAAAACTGTTTTTT.

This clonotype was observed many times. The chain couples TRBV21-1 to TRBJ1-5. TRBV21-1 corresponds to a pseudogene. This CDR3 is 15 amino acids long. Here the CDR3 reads CASSKIRMEGQPQHF. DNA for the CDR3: TGTGCCAGCAGCAAAATAAGAATGGAGGGCCAGCCCCAGCATTTT.

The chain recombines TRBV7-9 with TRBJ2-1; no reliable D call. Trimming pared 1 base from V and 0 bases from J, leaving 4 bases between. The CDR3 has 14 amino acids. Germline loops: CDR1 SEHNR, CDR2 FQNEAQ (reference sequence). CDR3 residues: CASSLVASYNEQFF. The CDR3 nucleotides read TGTGCCAGCAGCTTAGTGGCCTCCTACAATGAGCAGTTCTTC.

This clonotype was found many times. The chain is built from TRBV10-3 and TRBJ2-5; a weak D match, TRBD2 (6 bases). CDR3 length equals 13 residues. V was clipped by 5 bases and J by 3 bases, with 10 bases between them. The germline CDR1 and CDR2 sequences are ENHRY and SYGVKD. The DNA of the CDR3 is TGTGCCATCAGTTGGGGCGGGGAAGAGACCCAGTACTTC. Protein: CAISWGGEETQYF.

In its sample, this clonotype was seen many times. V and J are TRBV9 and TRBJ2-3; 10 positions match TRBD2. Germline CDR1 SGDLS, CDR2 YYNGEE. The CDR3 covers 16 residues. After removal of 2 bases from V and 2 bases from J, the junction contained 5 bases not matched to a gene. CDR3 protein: CASSVGLADNTDTQYF. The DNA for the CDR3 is TGTGCCAGCAGCGTTGGACTAGCGGATAACACAGATACGCAGTATTTT.

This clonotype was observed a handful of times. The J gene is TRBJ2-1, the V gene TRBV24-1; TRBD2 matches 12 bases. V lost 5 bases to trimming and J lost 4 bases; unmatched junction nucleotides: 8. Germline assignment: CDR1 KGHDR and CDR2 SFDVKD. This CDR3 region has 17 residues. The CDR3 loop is CATSGVSGTSGYNEQFF. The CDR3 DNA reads TGTGCCACCAGTGGAGTTTCCGGGACTAGCGGGTACAATGAGCAGTTCTTC.

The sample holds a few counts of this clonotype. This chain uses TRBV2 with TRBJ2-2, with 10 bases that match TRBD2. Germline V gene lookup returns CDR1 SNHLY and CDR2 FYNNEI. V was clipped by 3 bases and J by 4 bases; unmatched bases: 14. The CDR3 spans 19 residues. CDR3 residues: CASSDYRERGGPGTGELFF. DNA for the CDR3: TGTGCCAGCAGTGATTATCGCGAGCGGGGGGGCCCGGGCACCGGGGAGCTGTTTTTT.

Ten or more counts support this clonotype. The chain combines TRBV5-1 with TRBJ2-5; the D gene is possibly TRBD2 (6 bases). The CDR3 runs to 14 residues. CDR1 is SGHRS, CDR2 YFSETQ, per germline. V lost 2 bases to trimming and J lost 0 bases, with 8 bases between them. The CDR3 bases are TGCGCCAGCAGCTTTGGAGGGAACCAAGAGACCCAGTACTTC. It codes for CASSFGGNQETQYF. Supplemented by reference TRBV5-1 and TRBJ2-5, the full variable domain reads KAGVTQTPRYLIKTRGQQVTLSCSPISGHRSVSWYQQTPGQGLQFLFEYFSETQRNKGNFPGRFSGRQFSNSRSEMNVSTLELGDSALYLCASSFGGNQETQYFGPGTRLLVL.

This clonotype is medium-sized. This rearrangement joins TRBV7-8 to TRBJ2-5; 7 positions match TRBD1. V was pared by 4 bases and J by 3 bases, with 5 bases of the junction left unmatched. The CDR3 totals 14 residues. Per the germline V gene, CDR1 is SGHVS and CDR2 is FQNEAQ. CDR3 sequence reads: CASSSHQGEETQYF. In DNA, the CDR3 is TGTGCCAGCAGCTCACACCAGGGGGAAGAGACCCAGTACTTC.

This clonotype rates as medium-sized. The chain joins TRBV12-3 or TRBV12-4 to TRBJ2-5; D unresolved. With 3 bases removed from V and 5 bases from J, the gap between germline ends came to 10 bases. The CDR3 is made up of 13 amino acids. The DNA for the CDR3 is TGTGCCAGCAGTTTGGGCTTCCACGAGACCCAGTACTTC. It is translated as CASSLGFHETQYF.

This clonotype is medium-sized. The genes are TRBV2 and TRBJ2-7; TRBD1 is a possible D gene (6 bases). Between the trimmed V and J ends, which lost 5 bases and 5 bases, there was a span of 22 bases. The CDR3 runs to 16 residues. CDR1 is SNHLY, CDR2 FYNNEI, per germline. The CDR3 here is CASSPLTGTRPDEQYF. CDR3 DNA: TGTGCCAGCAGTCCATTAACCGGGACACGACCTGACGAGCAGTACTTC.

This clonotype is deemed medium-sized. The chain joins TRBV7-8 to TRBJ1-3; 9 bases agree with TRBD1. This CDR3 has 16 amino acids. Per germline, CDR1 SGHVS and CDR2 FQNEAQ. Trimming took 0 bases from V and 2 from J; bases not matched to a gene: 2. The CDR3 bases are TGTGCCAGCAGCTTAGCCGGGACAGGGCCTGGAAACACCATATATTTT. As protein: CASSLAGTGPGNTIYF.

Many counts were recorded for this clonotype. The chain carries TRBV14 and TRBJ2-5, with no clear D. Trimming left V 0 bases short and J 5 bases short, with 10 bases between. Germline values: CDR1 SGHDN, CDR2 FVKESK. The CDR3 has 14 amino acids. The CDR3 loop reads CASSQDWGGETQYF. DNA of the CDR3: TGTGCCAGCAGCCAAGATTGGGGTGGGGAGACCCAGTACTTC.

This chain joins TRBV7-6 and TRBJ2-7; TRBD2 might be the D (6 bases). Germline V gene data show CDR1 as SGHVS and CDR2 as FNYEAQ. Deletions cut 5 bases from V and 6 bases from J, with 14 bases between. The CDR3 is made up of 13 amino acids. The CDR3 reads CASSLSRESEQYF. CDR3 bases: TGTGCCAGCAGCCTAAGCCGGGAGAGCGAGCAGTACTTC. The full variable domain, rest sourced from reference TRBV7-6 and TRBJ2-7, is GAGVSQSPRYKVTKRGQDVALRCDPISGHVSLYWYRQALGQGPEFLTYFNYEAQQDKSGLPNDRFSAERPEGSISTLTIQRTEQRDSAMYRCASSLSRESEQYFGPGTRLTVT.

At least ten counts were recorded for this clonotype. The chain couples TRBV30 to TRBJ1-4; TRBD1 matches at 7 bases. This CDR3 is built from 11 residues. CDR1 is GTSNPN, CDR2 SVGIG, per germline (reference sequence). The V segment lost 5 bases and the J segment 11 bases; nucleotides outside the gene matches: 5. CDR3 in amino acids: CAWLTGTKLFF. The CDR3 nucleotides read TGTGCCTGGCTGACAGGGACCAAACTGTTTTTT.

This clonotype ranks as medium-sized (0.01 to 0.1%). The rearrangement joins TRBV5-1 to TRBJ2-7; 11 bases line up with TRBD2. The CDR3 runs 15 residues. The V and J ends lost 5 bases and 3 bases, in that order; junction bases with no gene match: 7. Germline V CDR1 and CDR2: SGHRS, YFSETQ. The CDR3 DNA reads TGCGCCAGCAGTTGGACTAGCGGGCAAAACTACGAGCAGTACTTC. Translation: CASSWTSGQNYEQYF. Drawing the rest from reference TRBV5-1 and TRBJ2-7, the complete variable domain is KAGVTQTPRYLIKTRGQQVTLSCSPISGHRSVSWYQQTPGQGLQFLFEYFSETQRNKGNFPGRFSGRQFSNSRSEMNVSTLELGDSALYLCASSWTSGQNYEQYFGPGTRLTVT.

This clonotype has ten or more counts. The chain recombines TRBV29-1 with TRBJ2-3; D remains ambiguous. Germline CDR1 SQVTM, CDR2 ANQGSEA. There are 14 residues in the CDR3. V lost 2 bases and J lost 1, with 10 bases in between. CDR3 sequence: CSVERTRRTDTQYF. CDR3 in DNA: TGCAGCGTTGAACGGACCCGTCGCACAGATACGCAGTATTTT.

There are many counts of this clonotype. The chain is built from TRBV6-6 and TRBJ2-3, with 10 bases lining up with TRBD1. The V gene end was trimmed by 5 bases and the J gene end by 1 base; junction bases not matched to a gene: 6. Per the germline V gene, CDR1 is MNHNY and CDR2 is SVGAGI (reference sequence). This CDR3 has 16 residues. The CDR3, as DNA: TGTGCCAGCAGTGAGACAGGGGGCGCCGGCACAGATACGCAGTATTTT. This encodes CASSETGGAGTDTQYF.

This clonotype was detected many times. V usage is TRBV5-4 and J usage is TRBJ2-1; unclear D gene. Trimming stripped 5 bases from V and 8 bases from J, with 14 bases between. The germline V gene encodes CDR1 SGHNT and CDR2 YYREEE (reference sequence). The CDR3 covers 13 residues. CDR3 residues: CASSFTPWDEQFF. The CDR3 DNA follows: TGTGCCAGCAGTTTTACACCGTGGGATGAGCAGTTCTTC.

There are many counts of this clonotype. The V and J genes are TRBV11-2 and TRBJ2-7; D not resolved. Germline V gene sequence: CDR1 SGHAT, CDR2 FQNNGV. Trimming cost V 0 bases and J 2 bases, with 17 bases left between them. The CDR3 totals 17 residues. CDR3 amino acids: CASSLERYSLVTYEQYF. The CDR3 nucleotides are TGTGCCAGCAGCTTAGAAAGGTACAGCCTCGTTACCTACGAGCAGTACTTC.